The clone carrying this T cell receptor beta chain has only a few counts. As yet, its antigen is unknown. The data originate from a study of blood T cells in healthy people across ages. Together with a sample-barcoded 5' primer, a J-beta primer mix was included in a second PCR lasting roughly 6 to 12 cycles. TCRdb re-analysed the 5' RACE reads in MiXCR, keeping a single row per CDR3 protein. In the table there are about 1.6 million distinct CDR3 sequences, about 31% of which are singletons. Each sample yielded at least 5.5 micrograms of PBMC total RNA. General observations from the study: Long-lived and aged donors differed, with more naive CD4+ cells and higher diversity in the long-lived. CMV infection status of these donors was not known.

The length of the CDR3 is 9 residues. The chain has TRBV21-1 and TRBJ2-1. TRBV21-1 is a pseudogene. Sequenced material: blood. This clonotype originated in a woman aged 25 to 39 in good health. Here the CDR3 DNA reads TGTGCCAGCCACGATGAGCAGTTCTTC. Amino acids: CASHDEQFF.